Listed below are T cell receptor beta chains from one sample, sequenced in a study of CD8 T cells in Susac syndrome. TCRdb called the immunoSEQ multiplex PCR reads again in MiXCR, with one record for every CDR3 protein. The sample has more than 65,000 distinct CDR3 sequences, just under 95% seen once; the top ten hold around 0.25%. The specimen sequenced was CD8+ T cells from PBMCs. The receptors stem from a human donor in good health. The CDR3 runs from the conserved cysteine through the conserved F or W. Each record gives: D gene, clone size, J gene, V gene, CDR3 protein, CDR3 DNA. The D gene is left open where the match is weak. A row's size may be missing; if present it is once, few, many or a size class.

d_gene: TRBD2; abundance: -; j_gene: TRBJ2-2; v_gene: TRBV7-3; CDR3aa: CASTGGGASGELFF; CDR3nt: TGTGCCAGCACCGGGGGGGGCGCGTCCGGGGAGCTGTTTTTT
d_gene: TRBD1; abundance: -; j_gene: TRBJ2-7; v_gene: TRBV20-1; CDR3aa: CSARKFEQGKISYEQYF; CDR3nt: TGCAGTGCGAGGAAGTTTGAACAGGGGAAAATCTCCTACGAGCAGTACTTC
d_gene: -; abundance: -; j_gene: TRBJ1-4; v_gene: TRBV15; CDR3aa: CATSRDMGGEKLFF; CDR3nt: TGTGCCACCAGCAGAGATATGGGGGGAGAAAAACTGTTTTTT
d_gene: TRBD1; abundance: -; j_gene: TRBJ1-2; v_gene: TRBV12-3/TRBV12-4; CDR3aa: CASSFNRGQGYTF; CDR3nt: TGTGCCAGCAGTTTCAACAGGGGGCAAGGCTACACCTTC
d_gene: -; abundance: -; j_gene: TRBJ1-2; v_gene: TRBV2; CDR3aa: CAGRKEIYGYTF; CDR3nt: TGTGCCGGACGGAAGGAGATCTATGGCTACACCTTC
d_gene: TRBD1; abundance: -; j_gene: TRBJ2-2; v_gene: TRBV7-9; CDR3aa: CASSPLGQPGELFF; CDR3nt: TGTGCCAGCAGCCCGCTGGGACAGCCCGGGGAGCTGTTTTTT
d_gene: -; abundance: -; j_gene: TRBJ2-2; v_gene: TRBV29-1; CDR3aa: CSVGRAENTGELFF; CDR3nt: TGCAGCGTTGGCAGGGCTGAGAACACCGGGGAGCTGTTTTTT
d_gene: -; abundance: -; j_gene: TRBJ2-3; v_gene: TRBV30; CDR3aa: CAWSVVWTDTQYF; CDR3nt: TGTGCCTGGAGTGTTGTATGGACAGATACGCAGTATTTT
d_gene: -; abundance: -; j_gene: TRBJ2-1; v_gene: TRBV9; CDR3aa: CASSVATGAGLGNEQFF; CDR3nt: TGTGCCAGCAGCGTAGCTACGGGAGCGGGCCTTGGGAATGAGCAGTTCTTC
d_gene: -; abundance: once; j_gene: TRBJ2-7; v_gene: TRBV20-1; CDR3aa: CSAREGGSYEQYF; CDR3nt: TGCAGTGCTAGAGAAGGGGGCTCCTACGAGCAGTACTTC
d_gene: -; abundance: once; j_gene: TRBJ2-5; v_gene: TRBV15; CDR3aa: CATSRDTIRDQYF; CDR3nt: TGTGCCACCAGCAGAGATACGATTAGGGACCAGTACTTC
d_gene: TRBD2; abundance: -; j_gene: TRBJ2-5; v_gene: TRBV29-1; CDR3aa: CSVEEPASGGQETQYF; CDR3nt: TGCAGCGTTGAAGAGCCGGCTAGCGGGGGTCAGGAGACCCAGTACTTC
d_gene: -; abundance: -; j_gene: TRBJ2-3; v_gene: TRBV13; CDR3aa: CASSQSSKSRTDTQYF; CDR3nt: TGTGCCAGCAGCCAGAGCAGTAAGTCTCGCACAGATACGCAGTATTTT
d_gene: TRBD2; abundance: -; j_gene: TRBJ2-3; v_gene: TRBV6-5; CDR3aa: CASSYTEGLAGSDTQYF; CDR3nt: TGTGCCAGCAGTTACACTGAGGGACTAGCGGGGTCAGATACGCAGTATTTT
d_gene: TRBD1; abundance: -; j_gene: TRBJ2-7; v_gene: TRBV28; CDR3aa: CASQAGGPYEQYF; CDR3nt: TGTGCCAGCCAAGCAGGGGGCCCCTACGAGCAGTACTTC
d_gene: -; abundance: -; j_gene: TRBJ2-7; v_gene: TRBV20-1; CDR3aa: CSASGGSTYEQYF; CDR3nt: TGCAGTGCTAGTGGGGGGTCCACCTACGAGCAGTACTTC
d_gene: TRBD1; abundance: -; j_gene: TRBJ1-1; v_gene: TRBV30; CDR3aa: CAWSQGTGNTEAFF; CDR3nt: TGTGCCTGGAGCCAAGGGACAGGGAACACTGAAGCTTTCTTT
d_gene: -; abundance: -; j_gene: TRBJ2-1; v_gene: TRBV4-1; CDR3aa: CASKGGSYNEQFF; CDR3nt: TGCGCCAGCAAGGGGGGCTCCTACAATGAGCAGTTCTTC
d_gene: -; abundance: -; j_gene: TRBJ1-1; v_gene: TRBV5-1; CDR3aa: CASSLALGNEAFF; CDR3nt: TGCGCCAGCAGCTTGGCCCTTGGCAATGAAGCTTTCTTT
d_gene: -; abundance: once; j_gene: TRBJ1-1; v_gene: TRBV6-1; CDR3aa: CASSEVRLTEAFF; CDR3nt: TGTGCCAGCAGTGAAGTACGACTTACTGAAGCTTTCTTT
d_gene: TRBD1; abundance: -; j_gene: TRBJ2-1; v_gene: TRBV19; CDR3aa: CASSETGWDNEQFF; CDR3nt: TGTGCCAGTAGTGAGACAGGGTGGGACAATGAGCAGTTCTTC
d_gene: -; abundance: -; j_gene: TRBJ1-2; v_gene: TRBV7-9; CDR3aa: CASSLGTGGDYGYTF; CDR3nt: TGTGCCAGCAGCTTAGGGACCGGCGGAGACTATGGCTACACCTTC
d_gene: -; abundance: -; j_gene: TRBJ2-2; v_gene: TRBV28; CDR3aa: CASTPRVTLSTNTGELFF; CDR3nt: TGTGCCAGCACGCCACGGGTGACCCTGTCAACGAACACCGGGGAGCTGTTTTTT
d_gene: -; abundance: -; j_gene: TRBJ1-2; v_gene: TRBV12-3/TRBV12-4; CDR3aa: CASSSGFDGYTF; CDR3nt: TGTGCCAGCAGCTCAGGGTTCGACGGCTACACCTTC
d_gene: -; abundance: -; j_gene: TRBJ1-2; v_gene: TRBV28; CDR3aa: CASSDLINYGYTF; CDR3nt: TGTGCCAGCAGTGATCTCATTAACTATGGCTACACCTTC
d_gene: -; abundance: -; j_gene: TRBJ1-1; v_gene: TRBV6-2/TRBV6-3; CDR3aa: CASSYIGLETEAFF; CDR3nt: TGTGCCAGCAGTTATATCGGGCTTGAGACTGAAGCTTTCTTT
d_gene: -; abundance: -; j_gene: TRBJ1-1; v_gene: TRBV7-3; CDR3aa: CASSWTDRIDTEAFF; CDR3nt: TGTGCCAGCAGCTGGACCGACAGGATAGACACTGAAGCTTTCTTT
d_gene: -; abundance: -; j_gene: TRBJ2-7; v_gene: TRBV7-9; CDR3aa: CASSPPGATYEQYF; CDR3nt: TGTGCCAGCAGCCCACCGGGGGCGACCTACGAGCAGTACTTC
d_gene: -; abundance: -; j_gene: TRBJ2-7; v_gene: TRBV6-5; CDR3aa: CASSYSKLHYEQYF; CDR3nt: TGTGCCAGCAGTTACTCAAAGCTCCACTACGAGCAGTACTTC
d_gene: -; abundance: once; j_gene: TRBJ1-1; v_gene: TRBV11-2; CDR3aa: CASSLGTSWPGNTEAFF; CDR3nt: TGTGCCAGCAGCTTAGGGACTTCCTGGCCTGGCAACACTGAAGCTTTCTTT
d_gene: -; abundance: -; j_gene: TRBJ2-3; v_gene: TRBV9; CDR3aa: CASSVGGSDTQYF; CDR3nt: TGTGCCAGCAGCGTTGGAGGGTCAGATACGCAGTATTTT
d_gene: -; abundance: few; j_gene: TRBJ1-5; v_gene: TRBV28; CDR3aa: CASSSTGQPQHF; CDR3nt: TGTGCCAGCAGTTCCACAGGTCAGCCCCAGCATTTT
d_gene: -; abundance: -; j_gene: TRBJ2-5; v_gene: TRBV12-3/TRBV12-4; CDR3aa: CASSPQRGEETQYF; CDR3nt: TGTGCCAGCAGTCCCCAAAGGGGTGAAGAGACCCAGTACTTC
d_gene: -; abundance: -; j_gene: TRBJ1-3; v_gene: TRBV29-1; CDR3aa: CSAAGTESGNTIYF; CDR3nt: TGCAGCGCCGCCGGGACGGAGTCTGGAAACACCATATATTTT
d_gene: -; abundance: -; j_gene: TRBJ1-2; v_gene: TRBV7-3; CDR3aa: CASSLARGEAYGYTF; CDR3nt: TGTGCCAGCAGCTTAGCCAGGGGAGAGGCCTATGGCTACACCTTC
d_gene: -; abundance: -; j_gene: TRBJ2-7; v_gene: TRBV9; CDR3aa: CASSVSGGPYEQYF; CDR3nt: TGTGCCAGCAGCGTAAGTGGTGGGCCCTACGAGCAGTACTTC
d_gene: -; abundance: -; j_gene: TRBJ1-2; v_gene: TRBV2; CDR3aa: CASSAGWGRYGYTF; CDR3nt: TGTGCCAGCAGTGCAGGCTGGGGGAGGTATGGCTACACCTTC
d_gene: -; abundance: once; j_gene: TRBJ1-1; v_gene: TRBV15; CDR3aa: CATSRAGSGITEAFF; CDR3nt: TGTGCCACCAGCAGAGCGGGCAGCGGCATTACTGAAGCTTTCTTT
d_gene: -; abundance: -; j_gene: TRBJ1-5; v_gene: TRBV13; CDR3aa: CASSRRTESNQPQHF; CDR3nt: TGTGCCAGCAGCAGACGGACAGAGAGCAATCAGCCCCAGCATTTT
d_gene: -; abundance: -; j_gene: TRBJ1-2; v_gene: TRBV2; CDR3aa: CASSSSAGTQFFLYGYTF; CDR3nt: TGTGCCAGCAGTTCCAGCGCCGGGACACAGTTCTTCCTATATGGCTACACCTTC
d_gene: TRBD1; abundance: -; j_gene: TRBJ2-3; v_gene: TRBV9; CDR3aa: CASSASGGSADTQYF; CDR3nt: TGTGCCAGCAGCGCCTCAGGGGGATCGGCAGATACGCAGTATTTT
d_gene: -; abundance: -; j_gene: TRBJ2-2; v_gene: TRBV25-1; CDR3aa: CASSESARLPTGELFF; CDR3nt: TGTGCCAGCAGTGAATCGGCGAGACTCCCCACCGGGGAGCTGTTTTTT
d_gene: -; abundance: once; j_gene: TRBJ2-4; v_gene: TRBV7-6; CDR3aa: CASSSPGPSKNIQYF; CDR3nt: TGTGCCAGCAGCTCCCCGGGGCCTTCCAAAAACATTCAGTACTTC
d_gene: -; abundance: -; j_gene: TRBJ2-1; v_gene: TRBV10-3; CDR3aa: CAISEARSSYNEQFF; CDR3nt: TGTGCCATCAGTGAGGCCCGGAGCTCCTACAATGAGCAGTTCTTC
d_gene: -; abundance: -; j_gene: TRBJ1-1; v_gene: TRBV20-1; CDR3aa: CSAHTPLNTEAFF; CDR3nt: TGCAGTGCTCACACACCGTTGAACACTGAAGCTTTCTTT
d_gene: -; abundance: -; j_gene: TRBJ1-2; v_gene: TRBV4-1; CDR3aa: CASSQRWDGLYGYTF; CDR3nt: TGCGCCAGCAGCCAACGATGGGACGGACTCTATGGCTACACCTTC
d_gene: TRBD1; abundance: -; j_gene: TRBJ2-5; v_gene: TRBV28; CDR3aa: CASSKTGNQETQYF; CDR3nt: TGTGCCAGCAGTAAGACAGGGAACCAAGAGACCCAGTACTTC
d_gene: -; abundance: -; j_gene: TRBJ2-3; v_gene: TRBV6-5; CDR3aa: CASRASGFTDTQYF; CDR3nt: TGTGCCAGCAGGGCCTCAGGGTTCACAGATACGCAGTATTTT
d_gene: TRBD1; abundance: -; j_gene: TRBJ2-7; v_gene: TRBV6-5; CDR3aa: CASSSPRTGTDKQYF; CDR3nt: TGTGCCAGCAGTTCACCGCGGACAGGGACGGATAAGCAGTACTTC
d_gene: TRBD2; abundance: -; j_gene: TRBJ2-3; v_gene: TRBV25-1; CDR3aa: CASAGLAVYTDTQYF; CDR3nt: TGTGCCAGCGCGGGGCTAGCGGTCTACACAGATACGCAGTATTTT